Listed here are 25 T cell receptor beta chains from one sample, sequenced in a study of blood T cell repertoires in COVID-19. TCRdb's copy holds only in-frame clones and misses some; the assay was immunoSEQ multiplex PCR. The sample holds 80,000 to 100,000 clones; approximately 86% are singletons and the top ten take approximately 22%. Sequencing was carried out using peripheral blood. The receptors come from a woman older than 75 in a cohort sampled during active or convalescent COVID-19.

The J gene is TRBJ1-1, the V gene TRBV9, with unresolved D. Germline CDR1 is SGDLS and CDR2 is YYNGEE. Trimming pared 4 bases from V and 5 bases from J, leaving 6 bases between. The CDR3 contains 11 residues. The CDR3 sequence: CASSPGTEAFF. The CDR3 region has the DNA TGTGCCAGCAGCCCGGGAACTGAAGCTTTCTTT.

The chain is built from TRBV19 and TRBJ2-6; D might be TRBD2 (5 bases). Per the germline V gene, CDR1 is LNHDA and CDR2 is SQIVND (reference sequence). The CDR3 length is 14 residues. The ends were cut back, 5 bases at V and 2 bases at J, with 7 bases in the middle. The CDR3 here is CASSDGAGANVLTF. The CDR3 coding sequence is TGTGCCAGTAGTGACGGGGCTGGGGCCAACGTCCTGACTTTC.

This chain joins TRBV5-4 and TRBJ2-1, with TRBD2 identical over 12 bases. V trimming: 4 bases; J trimming: 8 bases; junction bases outside the gene matches: 4. This CDR3 is 14 amino acids long. Germline loops: CDR1 SGHNT, CDR2 YYREEE (reference sequence). The CDR3 coding sequence is TGTGCCAGCAGCCGGGGACTAGCGGGCGATGAGCAGTTCTTC. It specifies CASSRGLAGDEQFF.

The chain recombines TRBV6-5 with TRBJ2-1; the D gene is possibly TRBD1 (6 bases). The CDR3 length is 15 residues. CDR1 is MNHEY, CDR2 SVGAGI, per germline. V gave up 6 bases and J gave up 4 bases, with 16 bases separating them. CDR3 residues: CASSRTGSGYNEQFF. CDR3 in DNA: TGTGCCAGCAGCCGCACAGGGTCGGGGTACAATGAGCAGTTCTTC.

The J gene is TRBJ2-5, the V gene TRBV5-1; weak D call: TRBD1 (6 bases). This CDR3 has 13 residues. Looked up from germline, CDR1 is SGHRS and CDR2 is YFSETQ. V shed 4 bases and J shed 4 bases, with 11 bases lying between them. In DNA, the CDR3 is TGCGCCAGCAGCCCCCAGGGGAGAGAGACCCAGTACTTC. It specifies CASSPQGRETQYF. Filled out from reference TRBV5-1 and TRBJ2-5, the complete variable domain reads KAGVTQTPRYLIKTRGQQVTLSCSPISGHRSVSWYQQTPGQGLQFLFEYFSETQRNKGNFPGRFSGRQFSNSRSEMNVSTLELGDSALYLCASSPQGRETQYFGPGTRLLVL.

The chain couples TRBV3-1 (or the pseudogene TRBV3-2) to TRBJ2-2; D ambiguous. Between the trimmed V and J ends, which lost 3 bases and 1 base, there was a span of 12 bases. Looked up from germline, CDR1 is LGHDT and CDR2 is YNNKEL (reference sequence). This CDR3 contains 16 residues. For the CDR3, the DNA is TGTGCCAGCAGCCAGACGGGTCCCATGAACACCGGGGAGCTGTTTTTT. This sequence encodes CASSQTGPMNTGELFF.

J is TRBJ2-5 and V is TRBV7-9; D is possibly TRBD1 (5 bases). Trimming left V 0 bases short and J 2 bases short, with 10 bases between. The CDR3 totals 15 residues. The germline V gene encodes CDR1 SEHNR and CDR2 FQNEAQ (reference sequence). CDR3 amino acids: CASSLAETVQETQYF. In DNA form, the CDR3 reads TGTGCCAGCAGCTTAGCGGAGACAGTGCAAGAGACCCAGTACTTC.

The chain uses TRBV28 and TRBJ1-2; 10 nucleotides match TRBD1. V trimming: 4 bases; J trimming: 12 bases; junction bases outside the gene matches: 8. Per germline, CDR1 MDHEN and CDR2 SYDVKM. There are 13 residues in the CDR3. In DNA form, the CDR3 reads TGTGCCAGCAGTTCCGGGACAGGGGTGTTCAACACCTTC. Residues: CASSSGTGVFNTF.

The V call is TRBV11-1, the J call TRBJ1-1; a possible D gene is TRBD1 (5 bases). This CDR3 spans 15 amino acids. Germline loops: CDR1 SGHAT, CDR2 FQDESV (reference sequence). Trimming cost V 0 bases and J 7 bases, with 15 bases left between them. The CDR3 DNA sequence: TGTGCCAGCAGCTTAGCCTCCGGGGGAAATATTGAAGCTTTCTTT. Translated, it gives CASSLASGGNIEAFF.

This clone was recorded a few times. The chain links TRBV18 to TRBJ1-5; D perhaps matches TRBD1 (5 bases). The CDR3 consists of 17 residues. V was pared by 2 bases and J by 2 bases, with 16 bases between. The germline gives CDR1 KGHSH, CDR2 LQKENI. The CDR3 sequence: CASSPRQGDRGNQPQHF. In DNA, the CDR3 is TGTGCCAGCTCACCAAGGCAGGGTGATAGAGGCAATCAGCCCCAGCATTTT.

The chain joins TRBV9 to TRBJ2-1; weak D call: TRBD1 (6 bases). This CDR3 has 14 residues. Germline assignment: CDR1 SGDLS and CDR2 YYNGEE. V lost 2 bases to trimming and J lost 7 bases, with 13 bases between them. The CDR3 region is CASSVSQGRNEQFF. CDR3 nucleotides: TGTGCCAGCAGCGTGTCACAGGGCCGGAATGAGCAGTTCTTC.

The chain carries TRBV16 and TRBJ1-3; weak D call: TRBD1 (6 bases). The V gene lost 4 bases and the J gene lost 2 bases, with 12 bases spanning the gap. Germline V gene data show CDR1 as KGHSY and CDR2 as FQNENV. This CDR3 is built from 15 residues. The CDR3 DNA sequence: TGTGCCAGCAGCCCCTCCCGACAGGCTGGAAACACCATATATTTT. Protein: CASSPSRQAGNTIYF.

The chain couples TRBV30 to TRBJ1-2; TRBD1 might be the D (5 bases). Germline-derived CDR1 and CDR2 are GTSNPN and SVGIG (reference sequence). Trimming stripped 4 bases from V and 9 bases from J, with 18 bases between. CDR3 length: 13 amino acids. The CDR3 region is CAWNRPTRQSYTF. Here the CDR3 DNA reads TGTGCCTGGAATAGACCTACACGACAGAGCTACACCTTC.

The table lists this clone with a count of one. V is TRBV10-2 and J is TRBJ1-2; 7 bases map to TRBD1. This CDR3 spans 15 amino acids. J was trimmed by 5 bases and V by 10 bases; bases with no gene match: 16. The germline gives CDR1 WSHSY, CDR2 SAAADI. CDR3 DNA: TGCGCCACCCGGGACAGCGAGTGGGGAGCTTATGGCTACACCTTC. This gives the protein CATRDSEWGAYGYTF.

This chain connects TRBV11-2 to TRBJ1-5; D is perhaps TRBD1 (6 bases). V gave up 5 bases and J gave up 9 bases, with 14 bases separating them. The CDR3 loop spans 13 amino acids. CDR1 and CDR2 from the germline V gene are SGHAT and FQNNGV. CDR3 in amino acids: CASSPDRNGPQHF. CDR3 coding DNA: TGTGCCAGCAGCCCCGACAGGAATGGGCCCCAGCATTTT.

The chain employs TRBV30 and TRBJ1-4; TRBD1 aligns across 8 bases. V lost 7 bases, J lost 8 bases, and 9 bases stayed unmatched. The CDR3 runs to 13 residues. CDR1 is GTSNPN, CDR2 SVGIG, per germline (reference sequence). In nucleotides, the CDR3 is TGTGCCTTAACGACAGGGGCGTACGAAAAACTGTTTTTT. Its translation: CALTTGAYEKLFF.

CDR3 in DNA: TGTGCCAGCAGCGTAGCGACTAGCCATGAGCAGTTCTTC. This gives the protein CASSVATSHEQFF. This chain connects TRBV9 to TRBJ2-1, with 7 bases that match TRBD2. The J segment lost 8 bases and the V segment lost 0 bases, leaving 2 bases of the junction unmatched. The CDR3 runs to 13 residues. The V gene's germline CDR1 is SGDLS and CDR2 YYNGEE.

The V and J genes are TRBV21-1 and TRBJ2-5; the table's TRBD1 call for D was not verified on the DNA. TRBV21-1 is listed as a pseudogene. The CDR3 runs to 17 residues. CDR3 loop: CASSKGTGTPIQETQYF. CDR3 in DNA: TGTGCCAGCAGCAAAGGGACAGGGACACCGATCCAAGAGACCCAGTACTTC.

CDR3 sequence (DNA): TGTGCCAGCAGTTTACTTAGTCAGCCCCAGCATTTT. Amino acid sequence: CASSLLSQPQHF. This chain uses TRBV28 with TRBJ1-5; no definite D call. The ends were cut back, 2 bases at V and 6 bases at J, with 5 bases in the middle. CDR3 length: 12 residues. Germline CDR1 and CDR2: MDHEN and SYDVKM.

This chain connects TRBV28 to TRBJ2-7, with D maybe TRBD2 (6 bases). Deletions cut 6 bases from V and 2 bases from J, with 17 bases between. This CDR3 has 15 amino acids. The germline V gene has CDR1 MDHEN and CDR2 SYDVKM. The CDR3: CASSGGGNLPYEQYF. The CDR3, as DNA: TGTGCCAGCAGCGGGGGAGGCAACCTACCCTACGAGCAGTACTTC.

This clone appeared once. The chain carries TRBV24-1 and TRBJ1-1, with D maybe TRBD1 (5 bases). Deletions cut 2 bases from V and 0 bases from J, with 9 bases between. The CDR3 is 15 residues long. Germline V gene sequence: CDR1 KGHDR, CDR2 SFDVKD. The CDR3 DNA reads TGTGCCACCAGTGATTCCAGGGCTTTGAACACTGAAGCTTTCTTT. Its protein product is CATSDSRALNTEAFF.

This clone occurred a few times. The rearrangement joins TRBV28 to TRBJ1-1, with a tentative D call TRBD1 (6 bases). The germline V and J ends were trimmed by 5 bases and 2 bases, with 18 bases remaining between them. CDR3 size: 16 residues. Germline-derived CDR1 and CDR2 are MDHEN and SYDVKM. This CDR3 is CASSPRPRGLNTEAFF. The DNA of the CDR3 is TGTGCCAGCAGTCCACGCCCCAGGGGTCTAAACACTGAAGCTTTCTTT.

The chain recombines TRBV7-8 with TRBJ1-5; D is ambiguous. The CDR3 runs to 13 residues. The germline V gene encodes CDR1 SGHVS and CDR2 FQNEAQ. Between the trimmed V and J ends, which lost 2 bases and 1 base, there was a span of 3 bases. This chain's CDR3 is CASSLQSNQPQHF. CDR3 in DNA: TGTGCCAGCAGCTTACAAAGCAATCAGCCCCAGCATTTT.

V is TRBV3-1 (or the pseudogene TRBV3-2) and J is TRBJ1-2, with TRBD1 matching 7 bases. Germline V CDR1 and CDR2: LGHDT, YNNKEL (reference sequence). This CDR3 has 16 residues. Germline trimming cut 4 bases from V and 5 bases from J; bases unmatched to any gene: 13. The CDR3 DNA reads TGTGCCAGCAGCCCGGTGGTCAGGGGGTTGCCGTATGGCTACACCTTC. Translation: CASSPVVRGLPYGYTF.

This chain joins TRBV7-9 and TRBJ1-2, with D perhaps matching TRBD1 (6 bases). V was clipped by 5 bases and J by 7 bases, with 20 bases between them. Germline-derived CDR1 and CDR2 are SEHNR and FQNEAQ (reference sequence). The CDR3 contains 15 residues. CDR3 sequence: CASSPGVGPSGGYTF. CDR3 bases: TGTGCCAGCAGCCCAGGGGTAGGACCAAGCGGTGGCTACACCTTC. The full variable domain, with the rest looked up from reference TRBV7-9 and TRBJ1-2, is DTGVSQNPRHKITKRGQNVTFRCDPISEHNRLYWYRQTLGQGPEFLTYFQNEAQLEKSRLLSDRFSAERPKGSFSTLEIQRTEQGDSAMYLCASSPGVGPSGGYTFGSGTRLTVV.